One TCR beta chain is described in this entry. The target antigen is unknown. Profiled with immunoSEQ multiplex PCR; TCRdb holds only in-frame clones, not every one. In the table there are some 54,000 clones, around 85% of which are singletons. This entry belongs to a study of OX40 agonist ivuxolimab in advanced cancers. Study results and limitations: In the 0.1 to 3.0 mg/kg range, CD4+ and CD8+ blood T cells had expanded clonally by week 6.

The V segment lost 6 bases and the J segment 1 base; nucleotides outside the gene matches: 5. Germline loops: CDR1 MNHNY, CDR2 SVGAGI (reference sequence). CDR3 length: 14 residues. The investigators sampled blood at baseline, at cycle 4 day 1, and at cycle 7 day 1. This sequence was found in an adult with an advanced solid tumor such as melanoma, head and neck, liver or kidney cancer. V is TRBV6-6 and J is TRBJ2-7, with TRBD1 matching over 8 bases. The specimen was CD4+ or CD8+ T cells sorted from blood, collected in a trial of the OX40 agonist ivuxolimab. Here the CDR3 DNA reads TGTGCCAGCAGCCACTGGGACAGGTCCTACGAGCAGTACTTC. This encodes CASSHWDRSYEQYF.